The present T cell receptor (beta chain) was sequenced within a study of Ad26.COV2.S vaccination and SARS-CoV-2 variants. Study conclusions and caveats: Vaccinees displayed broader spike-specific TCR repertoires than placebo recipients.

The CDR3 covers 16 residues. The germline gives CDR1 LGHNA, CDR2 YNFKEQ. Trimming removed 1 base from V and 1 base from J, with 14 bases in between. Turning to this clone: Its antigen is as yet unknown.

Generated by immunoSEQ multiplex PCR, the TCRdb table keeps only in-frame clones and is missing some. Of around 380,000 clones listed, less than 90% are singletons. The treatment here: around 19 received Ad26.COV2.S at low or high dose, single or two shots; 5 received placebo; per-sample allocation not given. Vaccine and placebo recipients were sampled on day 63 after the first injection. This TCR derives from a person aged 18-60 years who received the Ad26.COV2.S COVID-19 vaccine or a placebo. The chain uses TRBV4-2 and TRBJ2-7; D ambiguous. The material sequenced was peripheral blood, taken in a trial of Ad26.COV2.S vaccine versus placebo. DNA for the CDR3: TGTGCCAGCAGCCAAGTAATGGGCTTAACTTCCTACGAGCAGTACTTC. Residues: CASSQVMGLTSYEQYF.